The rows below give T cell receptor beta chains drawn from one sample of a study of T cells in Graves' hyperthyroidism and ophthalmopathy. From the multiplex PCR reads, TCRdb called clonotypes with MiXCR, one entry per CDR3 protein. The sample includes about 560,000 distinct CDR3 sequences, 15% to 19% of them seen just once. The sequenced sample was blood. The receptors were gathered from a woman in her 30s with Graves' hyperthyroidism. Both conserved end residues are part of each CDR3. A D gene is named only where the DNA matches it firmly. Clone size is not always given. Where it is, it says once, few, many or a class for expanded clones.

d_call,j_call,v_call,clone_size,cdr3_aa,cdr3_nt
.,TRBJ2-1,TRBV20-1,many,CSATSGASYNEQFF,TGCAGTGCAACCAGCGGAGCCTCCTACAATGAGCAGTTCTTC
.,TRBJ2-1,TRBV25-1,few,CASSARPDSYEQFF,TGTGCCAGCAGCGCCCGACCTGACAGTTATGAGCAGTTCTTC
.,TRBJ1-4,TRBV28,many,CASRLGGEKLFF,TGTGCCAGCAGACTGGGTGGTGAAAAACTGTTTTTT
.,TRBJ2-2,TRBV7-6,few,CASSTNGRELFF,TGTGCCAGCAGCACTAACGGCCGGGAGCTGTTTTTT
TRBD2,TRBJ2-2,TRBV2,many,CASSSGRRNTGELFF,TGTGCCAGCTCTAGCGGGAGGCGAAACACCGGGGAGCTGTTTTTT
TRBD2,TRBJ2-3,TRBV19,few,CASSRTSGSFGGTDTQYF,TGTGCCAGTAGTAGGACTAGCGGGAGTTTTGGTGGCACAGATACGCAGTATTTT
.,TRBJ2-7,TRBV29-1,many,CSVEKSRFEQYF,TGCAGCGTTGAAAAATCCAGATTCGAGCAGTACTTC
.,TRBJ1-1,TRBV6-1,.,CASSRDPGNTEAFF,TGTGCCAGCAGCCGCGACCCGGGGAACACTGAAGCTTTCTTT
.,TRBJ1-2,TRBV7-8,few,CASSSIVMGANYGYTF,TGTGCCAGCAGCTCTATCGTAATGGGGGCCAACTATGGCTACACCTTC
TRBD2,TRBJ2-2,TRBV4-3,few,CASSQNSGGRVTGELFF,TGCGCCAGCAGCCAAAACTCGGGGGGGCGGGTCACCGGGGAGCTGTTTTTT
TRBD1,TRBJ1-1,TRBV18,many,CASSATGVENTEAFF,TGTGCCAGCTCAGCGACAGGGGTGGAGAACACTGAAGCTTTCTTT
.,TRBJ2-1,TRBV10-2,few,CASSRGGASYNEQFF,TGCGCCAGCTCCAGGGGGGGAGCGTCCTACAATGAGCAGTTCTTC
.,TRBJ2-3,TRBV20-1,once,CSAREVRAQYF,TGCAGTGCTAGAGAAGTAAGGGCGCAGTATTTT
.,TRBJ1-3,TRBV30,.,CAWTEDNYSGNTIYF,TGTGCCTGGACTGAGGACAATTACTCTGGAAACACCATATATTTT
.,TRBJ2-1,TRBV10-3,.,CAISDQGYEQFF,TGTGCCATCAGTGACCAGGGCTATGAGCAGTTCTTC
.,TRBJ2-2,TRBV24-1,.,CATSDLPSEPPGTGELFF,TGTGCCACCAGTGATTTGCCCTCGGAACCCCCTGGCACCGGGGAGCTGTTTTTT
TRBD1,TRBJ2-7,TRBV6-1,few,CASRTGQAYEQYF,TGTGCCAGCAGGACGGGACAGGCCTACGAGCAGTACTTC
.,TRBJ1-1,TRBV9,few,CASSVEGVGTEAFF,TGTGCCAGCAGCGTAGAGGGCGTTGGCACTGAAGCTTTCTTT
TRBD2,TRBJ2-7,TRBV11-2,.,CASSSLGAQVAGEQYF,TGTGCCAGCAGCTCCCTTGGGGCCCAGGTAGCGGGCGAGCAGTACTTC
.,TRBJ1-6,TRBV6-1,.,CASRRTGGHSPLHF,TGTGCCAGCAGGCGGACCGGGGGCCATTCACCCCTCCACTTT
TRBD1,TRBJ2-6,TRBV10-3,.,CAISGAGTGGVAGANVLAF,TGTGCCATCAGTGGAGCCGGGACAGGGGGCGTTGCTGGGGCCAACGTCCTGGCTTTC
.,TRBJ2-1,TRBV7-7,many,CASSQGTSNEQFF,TGTGCCAGCAGCCAAGGGACGTCCAATGAGCAGTTCTTC
.,TRBJ2-1,TRBV19,.,CASSLTLGPEQFF,TGTGCCAGTAGTCTGACCCTTGGGCCTGAGCAGTTCTTC
.,TRBJ2-7,TRBV30,few,CAWYPPDRGVGEQYF,TGTGCCTGGTATCCCCCCGACAGAGGAGTTGGCGAGCAGTACTTC
TRBD2,TRBJ2-3,TRBV6-1,few,CASSSLGLAAPDTQYF,TGTGCCAGCAGCTCCCTGGGACTAGCAGCCCCAGATACGCAGTATTTT
TRBD1,TRBJ1-5,TRBV4-1,once,CASSQDRGQGALSNQPQHF,TGCGCCAGCAGCCAAGATCGGGGACAGGGGGCTTTGAGCAATCAGCCCCAGCATTTT
.,TRBJ2-1,TRBV7-2,.,CASRSTRSYNEQFF,TGTGCCAGCAGATCTACCCGTTCCTACAATGAGCAGTTCTTC
TRBD1,TRBJ1-2,TRBV6-1,few,CASRTGSFSDGYTF,TGTGCCAGCAGGACAGGGTCTTTCTCGGATGGCTACACCTTC
.,TRBJ2-5,TRBV19,many,CASSILASGEQQYF,TGTGCCAGTAGTATACTTGCCTCTGGTGAGCAACAGTACTTC
TRBD2,TRBJ2-7,TRBV28,many,CASTGTSGRADYEQYF,TGTGCCAGCACCGGGACTAGCGGGAGGGCTGACTACGAGCAGTACTTC
.,TRBJ2-5,TRBV6-2/TRBV6-3,.,CASTPWGGETQYF,TGTGCCAGCACTCCCTGGGGCGGAGAGACCCAGTACTTC
.,TRBJ2-3,TRBV4-3,few,CASSHRTSWYTQYF,TGCGCCAGCAGCCATAGGACATCCTGGTATACGCAGTATTTT
TRBD2,TRBJ2-1,TRBV20-1,.,CSARAGEFNEQFF,TGCAGTGCGCGGGCGGGGGAGTTCAATGAGCAGTTCTTC
.,TRBJ1-2,TRBV6-2/TRBV6-3,many,CASTSPGRDYGYTF,TGTGCCAGCACCTCCCCGGGACGGGACTATGGCTACACCTTC
.,TRBJ2-2,TRBV14,few,CASSQELTGELFF,TGTGCCAGCAGCCAAGAGCTTACCGGGGAGCTGTTTTTT
.,TRBJ2-2,TRBV12-3/TRBV12-4,many,CASIVDTGELFF,TGTGCCAGCATTGTGGACACCGGGGAGCTGTTTTTT
.,TRBJ1-1,TRBV30,many,CAWSRDNTEAFF,TGTGCCTGGAGTCGTGATAACACTGAAGCTTTCTTT
TRBD1,TRBJ1-4,TRBV29-1,many,CSVGQGATNEKLFF,TGCAGCGTTGGACAGGGCGCAACTAATGAAAAACTGTTTTTT
TRBD1,TRBJ1-5,TRBV10-3,few,CAISESRGTGTFSQPQHF,TGTGCCATCAGTGAGTCACGGGGGACAGGGACCTTCAGTCAGCCCCAGCATTTT
.,TRBJ2-2,TRBV5-6,many,CASSPNAPSGELFF,TGTGCCAGCAGCCCTAACGCACCCTCCGGGGAGCTGTTTTTT
.,TRBJ1-2,TRBV18,many,CASSPPSTTIYGYTF,TGTGCCAGCTCACCACCTTCGACAACCATCTATGGCTACACCTTC
.,TRBJ2-1,TRBV7-2,many,CASRFGSGSYNEQFF,TGTGCCAGCCGATTCGGGTCGGGTTCCTACAATGAGCAGTTCTTC
.,TRBJ2-7,TRBV20-1,.,CSARESYEQYF,TGCAGTGCTAGAGAGTCATACGAGCAGTACTTC
.,TRBJ1-3,TRBV7-9,.,CASSLQDGGNTIYF,TGTGCCAGCAGCCTTCAGGACGGAGGAAACACCATATATTTT
TRBD1,TRBJ2-5,TRBV6-5,.,CASSYTGTGGTQYF,TGTGCCAGCAGTTATACCGGGACAGGGGGGACCCAGTACTTC
.,TRBJ2-7,TRBV28,many,CASSLRGDEQYF,TGTGCCAGCAGTCTCAGGGGAGACGAGCAGTACTTC
.,TRBJ2-2,TRBV28,many,CASSGRNTGELFF,TGTGCCAGCAGCGGAAGGAACACCGGGGAGCTGTTTTTT
.,TRBJ1-2,TRBV18,.,CASSLQDLGYTF,TGTGCCAGCTCACTACAGGACCTTGGCTACACCTTC
.,TRBJ2-1,TRBV5-6,.,CASSLDFALGEQFF,TGTGCCAGCAGCTTGGATTTTGCCCTGGGTGAGCAGTTCTTC
.,TRBJ2-5,TRBV28,once,CAGSSLPDKVQETQYF,TGTGCCGGCAGCAGTTTACCCGACAAAGTCCAGGAGACCCAGTACTTC
.,TRBJ2-2,TRBV5-1,few,CASGLPGNTGELFF,TGCGCCAGCGGCCTCCCGGGCAACACCGGGGAGCTGTTTTTT
.,TRBJ2-1,TRBV30,many,CAWSVPYNEQFF,TGTGCCTGGAGTGTACCCTACAATGAGCAGTTCTTC
TRBD1,TRBJ2-7,TRBV12-3/TRBV12-4,many,CASRQGAEEQYF,TGTGCCAGCAGACAGGGGGCCGAGGAGCAGTACTTC
.,TRBJ1-6,TRBV20-1,many,CSARPRAGAPLHF,TGCAGTGCTAGGCCCAGGGCAGGGGCACCCCTCCACTTT
TRBD2,TRBJ2-1,TRBV6-9,.,CASSYHSPGLAAYNEQFF,TGTGCCAGCAGTTACCACTCCCCGGGACTAGCGGCCTACAATGAGCAGTTCTTC
TRBD2,TRBJ2-3,TRBV20-1,many,CSADPGAGRTDGQYF,TGCAGTGCTGACCCGGGAGCGGGACGGACCGATGGGCAGTATTTT
TRBD1,TRBJ2-3,TRBV7-2,many,CASSFGQGSTDTQYF,TGTGCCAGCAGCTTTGGACAGGGGAGCACAGATACGCAGTATTTT